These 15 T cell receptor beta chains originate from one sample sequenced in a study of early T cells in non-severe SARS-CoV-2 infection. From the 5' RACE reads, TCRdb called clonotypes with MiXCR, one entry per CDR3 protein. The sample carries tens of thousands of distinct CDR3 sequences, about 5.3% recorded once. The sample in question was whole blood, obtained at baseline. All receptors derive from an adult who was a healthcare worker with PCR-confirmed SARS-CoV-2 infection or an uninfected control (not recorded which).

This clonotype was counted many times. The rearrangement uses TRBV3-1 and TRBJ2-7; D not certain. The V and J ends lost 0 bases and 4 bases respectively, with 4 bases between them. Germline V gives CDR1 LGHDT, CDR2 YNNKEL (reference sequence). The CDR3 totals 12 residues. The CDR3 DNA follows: TGTGCCAGCAGCCAAGATGGTTACGAGCAGTACTTC. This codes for CASSQDGYEQYF.

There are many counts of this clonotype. CDR3 in DNA: TGCGCCAGCAGCTTATATGACGGGCTAAGGTTGCGTGAGCAGTTCTTC. It encodes CASSLYDGLRLREQFF. The chain is built from TRBV5-1 and TRBJ2-1; D is unresolved. Trimming pared 2 bases from V and 9 bases from J, leaving 21 bases between. Germline V gene lookup returns CDR1 SGHRS and CDR2 YFSETQ. The CDR3 sequence is 16 residues long.

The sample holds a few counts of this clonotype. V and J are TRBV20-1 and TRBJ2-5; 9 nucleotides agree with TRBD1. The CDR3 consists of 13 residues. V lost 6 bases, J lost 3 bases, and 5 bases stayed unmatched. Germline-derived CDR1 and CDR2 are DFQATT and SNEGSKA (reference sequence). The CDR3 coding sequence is TGCAGTGCGGTGGGACAGGGTAAAGAGACCCAGTACTTC. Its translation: CSAVGQGKETQYF.

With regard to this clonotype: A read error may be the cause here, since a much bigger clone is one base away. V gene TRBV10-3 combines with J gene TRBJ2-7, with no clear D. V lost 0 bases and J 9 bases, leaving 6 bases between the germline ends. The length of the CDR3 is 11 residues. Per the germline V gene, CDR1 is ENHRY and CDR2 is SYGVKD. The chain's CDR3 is CAISESRGQYF. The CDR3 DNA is TGTGCCATCAGTGAGTCTCGCGGGCAGTACTTC.

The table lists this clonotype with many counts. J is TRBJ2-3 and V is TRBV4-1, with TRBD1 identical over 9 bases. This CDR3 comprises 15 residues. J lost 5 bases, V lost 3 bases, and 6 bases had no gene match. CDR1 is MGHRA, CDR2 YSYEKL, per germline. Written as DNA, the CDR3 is TGCGCCAGCAGCCAGGGACAGGGTTTAATAGATACGCAGTATTTT. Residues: CASSQGQGLIDTQYF.

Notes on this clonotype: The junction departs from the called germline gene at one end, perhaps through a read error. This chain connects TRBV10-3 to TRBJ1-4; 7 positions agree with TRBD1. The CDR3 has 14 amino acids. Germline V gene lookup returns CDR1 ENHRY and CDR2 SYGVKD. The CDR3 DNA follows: TGTGTCATCAGTGACCGGGACAGCAATGAAAAACTGTTTTTT. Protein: CVISDRDSNEKLFF.

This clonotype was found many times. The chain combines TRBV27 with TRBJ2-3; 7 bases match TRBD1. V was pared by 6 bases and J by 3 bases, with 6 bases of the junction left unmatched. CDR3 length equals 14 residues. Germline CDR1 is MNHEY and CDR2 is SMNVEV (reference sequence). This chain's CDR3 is CASSLDRDTDTQYF. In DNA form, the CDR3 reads TGTGCCAGCAGCTTAGACAGGGATACAGATACGCAGTATTTT.

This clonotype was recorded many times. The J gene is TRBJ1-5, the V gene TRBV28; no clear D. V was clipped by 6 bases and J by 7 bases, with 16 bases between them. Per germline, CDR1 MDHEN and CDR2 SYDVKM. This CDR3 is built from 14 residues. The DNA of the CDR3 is TGTGCCAGCAGCCAAAAATTCCGGCGACAGCCCCAGCATTTT. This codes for CASSQKFRRQPQHF.

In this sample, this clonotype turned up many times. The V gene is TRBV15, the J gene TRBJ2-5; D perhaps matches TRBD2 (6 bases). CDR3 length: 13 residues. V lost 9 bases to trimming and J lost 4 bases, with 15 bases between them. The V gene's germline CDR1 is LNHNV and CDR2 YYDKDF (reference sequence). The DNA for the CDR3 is TGTGCCACGCAATACGGGAGACGAGAGACCCAGTACTTC. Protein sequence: CATQYGRRETQYF.

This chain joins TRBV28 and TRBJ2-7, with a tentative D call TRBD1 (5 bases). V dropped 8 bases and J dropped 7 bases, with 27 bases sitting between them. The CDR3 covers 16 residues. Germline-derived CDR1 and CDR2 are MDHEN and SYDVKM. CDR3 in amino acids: CASGFWSVSGPREQYF. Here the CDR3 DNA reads TGTGCCAGCGGGTTCTGGTCCGTGTCAGGGCCCCGGGAGCAGTACTTC. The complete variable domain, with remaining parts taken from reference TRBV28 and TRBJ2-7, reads DVKVTQSSRYLVKRTGEKVFLECVQDMDHENMFWYRQDPGLGLRLIYFSYDVKMKEKGDIPEGYSVSREKKERFSLILESASTNQTSMYLCASGFWSVSGPREQYFGPGTRLTVT.

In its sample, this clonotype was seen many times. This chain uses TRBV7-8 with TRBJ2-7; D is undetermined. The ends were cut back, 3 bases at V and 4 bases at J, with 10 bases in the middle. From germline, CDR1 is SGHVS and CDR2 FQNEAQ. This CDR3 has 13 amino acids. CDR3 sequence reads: CASSLSPTYEQYF. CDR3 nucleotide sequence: TGTGCCAGCAGCTTGTCCCCCACGTACGAGCAGTACTTC. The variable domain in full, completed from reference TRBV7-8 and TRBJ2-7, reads GAGVSQSPRYKVAKRGQDVALRCDPISGHVSLFWYQQALGQGPEFLTYFQNEAQLDKSGLPSDRFFAERPEGSVSTLKIQRTQQEDSAVYLCASSLSPTYEQYFGPGTRLTVT.

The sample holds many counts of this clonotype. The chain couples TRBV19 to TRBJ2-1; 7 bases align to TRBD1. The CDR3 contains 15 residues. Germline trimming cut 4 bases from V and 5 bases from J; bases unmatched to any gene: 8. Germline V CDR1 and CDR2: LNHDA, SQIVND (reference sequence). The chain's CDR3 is CASSTSGTADNEQFF. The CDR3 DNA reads TGTGCCAGTAGTACATCCGGGACAGCTGACAATGAGCAGTTCTTC.

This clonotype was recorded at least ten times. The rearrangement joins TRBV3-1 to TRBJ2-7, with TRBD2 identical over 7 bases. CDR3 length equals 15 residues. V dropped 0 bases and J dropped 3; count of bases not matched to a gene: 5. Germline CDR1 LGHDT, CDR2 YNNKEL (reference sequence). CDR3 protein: CASSQETGGSYEQYF. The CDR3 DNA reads TGTGCCAGCAGCCAAGAGACCGGCGGGAGCTACGAGCAGTACTTC.

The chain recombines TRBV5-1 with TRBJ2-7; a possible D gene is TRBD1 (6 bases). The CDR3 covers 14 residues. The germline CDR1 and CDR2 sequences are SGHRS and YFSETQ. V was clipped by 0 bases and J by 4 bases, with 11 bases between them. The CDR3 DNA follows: TGCGCCAGCAGCTTGGAGGACAGAAAGTACGAGCAGTACTTC. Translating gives CASSLEDRKYEQYF.

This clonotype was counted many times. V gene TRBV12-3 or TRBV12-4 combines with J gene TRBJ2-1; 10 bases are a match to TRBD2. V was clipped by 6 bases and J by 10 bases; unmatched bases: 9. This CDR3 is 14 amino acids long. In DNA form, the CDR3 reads TGTGCCAGCAGCCAGGGACTAGCGTCCTCGGAGCAGTTCTTC. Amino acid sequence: CASSQGLASSEQFF.